The entry below gives a single T cell receptor (beta chain) sequence along with its context. Its antigen is currently unknown. This sample is drawn from a study of T cell repertoires in cytomegalovirus infection. Looking at the study overall: As its CMV epitopes, the study selected recently identified HLA-C-restricted and well-studied HLA-B-restricted targets. Both CMV infection and a matching HLA type were indicated by public TCR beta signatures.

Each CDR3 protein is one row after TCRdb ran MiXCR on the reads. The repertoire includes about 120,000 distinct CDR3 sequences, 30% to 35% of them detected once, and 41% sits in the top ten. Germline assignment: CDR1 SEHNR and CDR2 FQNEAQ (reference sequence). There are 15 residues in the CDR3. Trimming took off 5 bases at V and 4 bases at J, with 15 bases between the two ends. This chain links TRBV7-9 with TRBJ1-3; D is possibly TRBD1 (6 bases). This receptor was taken from a human donor in good health (CMV status not recorded). Some clones in this sample may be carry-over from other donors' samples. The sample in question was CD8+ T cells from cultured PBMCs, obtained from culture after CMV antigen stimulation. CDR3 coding DNA: TGTGCCAGCAGCCCTTTGGACGGGGGCGGAAACACCATATATTTT. This translates into CASSPLDGGGNTIYF.